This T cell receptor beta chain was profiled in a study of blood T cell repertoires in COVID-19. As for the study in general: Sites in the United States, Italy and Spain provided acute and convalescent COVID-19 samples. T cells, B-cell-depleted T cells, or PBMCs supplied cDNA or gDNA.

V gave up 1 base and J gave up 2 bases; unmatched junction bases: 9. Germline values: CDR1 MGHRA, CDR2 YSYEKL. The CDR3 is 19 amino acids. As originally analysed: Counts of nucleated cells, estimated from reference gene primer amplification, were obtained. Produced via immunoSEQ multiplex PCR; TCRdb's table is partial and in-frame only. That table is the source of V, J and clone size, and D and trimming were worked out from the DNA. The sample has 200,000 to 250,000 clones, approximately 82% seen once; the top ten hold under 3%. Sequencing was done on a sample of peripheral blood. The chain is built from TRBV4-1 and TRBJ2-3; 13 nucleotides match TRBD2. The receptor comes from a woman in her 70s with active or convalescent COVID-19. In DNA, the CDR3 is TGCGCCAGCAGCCAAGGGGTGACTAGCGGGGGGATATACACAGATACGCAGTATTTT. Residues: CASSQGVTSGGIYTDTQYF.